This is a list of T cell receptor beta chains from one sample in a study of T cells in Graves' hyperthyroidism and ophthalmopathy. MiXCR, run by TCRdb on the multiplex PCR reads, gives a single entry per CDR3 protein. The top ten clones hold approximately 25% of a sample with 450,000 to 650,000 distinct CDR3 sequences, roughly 20% of them seen once. Sequenced: blood. Source of these receptors: a man aged 18 to 35 with Graves' hyperthyroidism. CDR3s include the opening cysteine and the closing phenylalanine or tryptophan. A D gene is named only where the DNA matches it firmly. Where a row states a size, it is once, few, many or the class of an expanded clone; other rows omit it.

j_call cdr3_length v_call d_call clone_size cdr3_nt cdr3_aa
TRBJ1-2 14 TRBV12-3/TRBV12-4 . many TGTGCCAGCAGTTTAGCGGTGGGTTCCTATGGCTACACCTTC CASSLAVGSYGYTF
TRBJ2-7 15 TRBV30 . many TGTGCCTGGAGTAAGACAGCCAGAGAAAGCTACGAGCAGTACTTC CAWSKTARESYEQYF
TRBJ2-7 15 TRBV28 . few TGTGCCAGCAGTTTAAGGACACTAAGCTCCTACGAGCAGTACTTC CASSLRTLSSYEQYF
TRBJ2-7 13 TRBV6-2/TRBV6-3 TRBD1 many TGTGCCAGCAGGTCACAGGGGGCGGAAGAGCAGTACTTC CASRSQGAEEQYF
TRBJ1-1 11 TRBV28 TRBD1 many TGTGCCAGTCAGGGGGACACTGAAGCTTTCTTT CASQGDTEAFF
TRBJ2-7 14 TRBV4-1 TRBD1 . TGCGCCAGCAGCCAAATAACAGGGGCGGAGGAGCAGTACTTC CASSQITGAEEQYF
TRBJ1-1 14 TRBV27 . many TGTGCCAGCAGTTTTTTAAGTGCCGCCACTGAAGCTTTCTTT CASSFLSAATEAFF
TRBJ2-4 14 TRBV28 . many TGTGCCAGCAGTAAAACTAGCACTGAAAACATTCAGTACTTC CASSKTSTENIQYF
TRBJ1-5 15 TRBV27 . few TGTGCCACCAGGGATCTTCTGGGGCCCAATCAGCCCCAGCATTTT CATRDLLGPNQPQHF
TRBJ2-7 14 TRBV28 . . TGTGCCAGCAGTGAATTCAGGAGCTCCTACGAGCAGTACTTC CASSEFRSSYEQYF
TRBJ1-2 16 TRBV29-1 . many TGCAGCGTTGACTTTGCCGGGCCAACGGGGCACTATGGCTACACCTTC CSVDFAGPTGHYGYTF
TRBJ2-7 21 TRBV24-1 . many TGTGCCACCAGTGATTTCCACGGGAATCCCAATAGAGAAAGGAGCTCCTACGAGCAGTACTTC CATSDFHGNPNRERSSYEQYF
TRBJ2-7 14 TRBV7-2 . . TGTGCCAGCAGCCTAGGCGCAGTTACCCACGAGCAGTACTTC CASSLGAVTHEQYF
TRBJ1-2 14 TRBV2 . . TGTGTCAGCAGGGGCCTTGGGGGCTACTATGGCTACACCTTC CVSRGLGGYYGYTF
TRBJ2-5 15 TRBV9 . many TGTGCCAGCAGCGTAGGGCCAGCGGTACAAGAGACCCAGTACTTC CASSVGPAVQETQYF
TRBJ1-2 13 TRBV7-9 . few TGTGCCAGCAGCTCCCCGAGGACAACTGGCTACACCTTC CASSSPRTTGYTF
TRBJ1-2 11 TRBV20-1 . many TGCAGTGCTAGTGACAGCCCAGGCTACACCTTC CSASDSPGYTF
TRBJ2-7 16 TRBV5-1 TRBD2 . TGCGCCAGCAGCTTGGACTTCAAGCGGGAGTTTTACGAGCAGTACTTC CASSLDFKREFYEQYF
TRBJ2-5 13 TRBV24-1 . many TGTGCCACCAGTGGGGCGTACCAAGAGACCCAGTACTTC CATSGAYQETQYF
TRBJ1-5 16 TRBV6-5 . . TGTGCCAGCAGTTACCTTGGCTTTGGGGGCAATCAGCCCCAGCATTTT CASSYLGFGGNQPQHF
TRBJ1-2 13 TRBV5-1 . many TGTGCCAGCAGTTTAGGGGGAGACTATGGCTACACCTTC CASSLGGDYGYTF
TRBJ1-2 15 TRBV28 TRBD1 many TGTGCCAGCAGCTTAACCGGGACAGGGGGCAATGGCTACACCTTC CASSLTGTGGNGYTF
TRBJ2-5 14 TRBV11-2 TRBD2 many TGTGCCAGCAGCTTCCAGCGGGGGAAAGAGACCCAGTACTTC CASSFQRGKETQYF
TRBJ2-7 13 TRBV28 . many TGTGCCAGCAGTTTACGGACCTCCAACGAGCAGTACTTC CASSLRTSNEQYF
TRBJ1-1 15 TRBV12-3/TRBV12-4 TRBD1 . TGTGCCAGCAGTCCCGGGACAGGCGTGATAACTGAAGCTTTCTTT CASSPGTGVITEAFF
TRBJ1-2 16 TRBV6-1 . . TGTGCCAGCAGCGCCTGGACAGCATACGTAAACTATGGCTACACCTTC CASSAWTAYVNYGYTF
TRBJ2-2 13 TRBV12-3/TRBV12-4 . many TGTGCCAGCAGTTTAGGGGAAGGCGGGGAGCTGTTTTTT CASSLGEGGELFF
TRBJ1-6 16 TRBV6-2/TRBV6-3 . . TGTGCCAGCAGAAAACAGGGCGGGTCCAATAATTCACCCCTCCACTTT CASRKQGGSNNSPLHF
TRBJ2-4 13 TRBV19 . many TGTGCCAGTAGTACAACAGTGAAAAACATTCAGTACTTC CASSTTVKNIQYF
TRBJ2-4 16 TRBV28 TRBD1 . TGTGCCAGCAGGCCAACAGGGGACCCCGTCGGAAACATTCAGTACTTC CASRPTGDPVGNIQYF
TRBJ1-2 15 TRBV29-1 . many TGCAGCGTTGCGCGGACGCGGGGGGGGATCTATGGCTACACCTTC CSVARTRGGIYGYTF